The present T cell receptor (beta chain) was sequenced within a study of cytomegalovirus exposure and HLA in healthy donors. Overall study context: A preliminary data release comprised 80 million to 95 million unique TCRs obtained from HLA-typed donors. Whole-study findings and limits: In vitro, three CMV-associated chains proved specific for CMV antigens. The availability of immune exposure information extended only to CMV serostatus.

60 Vbeta and 13 Jbeta primers were used in PCR. Clones were read by immunoSEQ multiplex PCR, and TCRdb kept only the in-frame ones, dropping some. The sample records about 67,000 clones, roughly 80% being singletons. With 8 bases clipped from V and 8 bases from J, the junction kept 4 bases outside the gene matches. Germline V gives CDR1 MNHEY, CDR2 SVGAGI. The CDR3 has 13 amino acids. This clone appeared once. Its target is unknown. This TCR came from a man in his fifties or sixties in good health and CMV-seropositive. The chain carries TRBV6-5 and TRBJ1-6; 9 nucleotides match TRBD1. The sequencing sample was made of PBMCs. CDR3 residues: CASAGTGHSPLHF. The DNA for the CDR3 is TGTGCCAGCGCAGGGACAGGGCATTCACCCCTCCACTTT.